The TCR beta chain under discussion was sequenced for a study of cytomegalovirus exposure and HLA in healthy donors. Findings of the study overall: Specificity of three CMV-associated chains for CMV antigens was verified in vitro. Only CMV serostatus was available as immune exposure information. Cytomegalovirus-associated status was assigned to roughly 160 TCR beta chains.

As regards this clone: As yet, its antigen is unknown.

PCR amplification relied on 60 Vbeta primers (plus 13 Jbeta primers). Method: immunoSEQ multiplex PCR; TCRdb's copy keeps in-frame clones and lacks some. The table lists 160,000 or so clones, roughly 83% of them singletons, with more than 0.85% in the top ten. After removal of 0 bases from V and 4 bases from J, the junction contained 0 bases not matched to a gene. Germline V gene sequence: CDR1 MNHNY, CDR2 SVGAGI (reference sequence). This CDR3 is built from 15 residues. The chain combines TRBV6-6 with TRBJ1-3; TRBD1 matches at 10 bases. The origin of this receptor is a man aged 30 to 45 in good health and CMV-seronegative. Sample: PBMCs. DNA of the CDR3: TGTGCCAGCAGTTACTCGGGACAGGGGGGAAACACCATATATTTT. Translation: CASSYSGQGGNTIYF.